What follows are 22 T cell receptor beta chains derived from one specimen sequenced in a study of T cells after yellow fever vaccination. TCRdb analysed the 5' RACE reads with MiXCR anew, one entry per CDR3 protein. The sample lists around 340,000 distinct CDR3 sequences; 7.5% to 9% were seen once. The sample in question was PBMCs, obtained on the day of the first yellow fever vaccination. These receptors all come from a man between 18 and 29 years old who received the YFV17D yellow fever vaccine.

The CDR3 is CASSLGTFSGNTIYF. The CDR3 region has the DNA TGCGCCAGCAGCTTGGGTACATTCTCTGGAAACACCATATATTTT. The rearrangement links TRBV5-1 to TRBJ1-3; D call uncertain. Trimming left V 0 bases short and J 0 bases short, with 7 bases between. The germline CDR1 and CDR2 sequences are SGHRS and YFSETQ. The CDR3 is 15 amino acids.

This clonotype was found a few times. This chain uses TRBV14 with TRBJ1-6, with D uncertain. Germline CDR1 and CDR2: SGHDN and FVKESK. CDR3 length equals 13 residues. The ends were cut back, 4 bases at V and 10 bases at J, with 11 bases in the middle. CDR3 DNA: TGTGCCAGCAGCCGCACTGTAAGCTCACCCCTCCACTTT. Protein sequence: CASSRTVSSPLHF.

V is TRBV5-6 and J is TRBJ1-2; TRBD1 matches 8 bases. CDR3 length equals 15 residues. The ends lost 3 bases at V and 5 bases at J; junction bases unmatched: 9. The germline CDR1 and CDR2 sequences are SGHDT and YYEEEE. The CDR3 DNA reads TGTGCCAGCAGCTCCCCCTGGACAGGGCGATATGGCTACACCTTC. Translated, it gives CASSSPWTGRYGYTF.

The chain couples TRBV12-3 or TRBV12-4 to TRBJ2-3, with 9 bases matching TRBD2. The trim removed 3 bases at V and 3 bases at J, leaving 7 bases unmatched. The CDR3 runs to 16 residues. DNA of the CDR3: TGTGCCAGCAGTTTTGGGTTTGCGGGGGGGACAGATACGCAGTATTTT. Its translation: CASSFGFAGGTDTQYF.

This clonotype was found a few times. This rearrangement joins TRBV4-1 to TRBJ2-5; D possibly corresponds to TRBD2 (7 bases). V was pared by 0 bases and J by 2 bases, with 22 bases between. The length of the CDR3 is 19 residues. Germline CDR1 MGHRA, CDR2 YSYEKL. This CDR3 is CASSQDFWGGRSIQETQYF. The CDR3 DNA follows: TGCGCCAGCAGCCAAGACTTCTGGGGGGGCAGGTCGATACAAGAGACCCAGTACTTC.

This clonotype was seen only a few times. The CDR3 region is CASSRQGRSYEQYV. The CDR3 DNA sequence: TGTGCCAGCAGCCGACAGGGAAGGTCCTACGAGCAGTACGTC. The chain carries TRBV28 and TRBJ2-7, with 7 nucleotides matching TRBD1. CDR3 length equals 14 residues. The ends lost 6 bases at V and 1 base at J; junction bases unmatched: 6. Germline V CDR1 and CDR2: MDHEN, SYDVKM.

The chain couples TRBV29-1 to TRBJ1-4, with D perhaps TRBD1 (6 bases). V was clipped by 6 bases and J by 4 bases, with 9 bases between them. Germline V gives CDR1 SQVTM, CDR2 ANQGSEA. The CDR3 runs to 12 residues. The CDR3 region is CSVKGGNEKLFF. The CDR3 region has the DNA TGCAGCGTGAAAGGGGGTAATGAAAAACTGTTTTTT. The complete variable domain, with remaining parts taken from reference TRBV29-1 and TRBJ1-4, reads SAVISQKPSRDICQRGTSLTIQCQVDSQVTMMFWYRQQPGQSLTLIATANQGSEATYESGFVIDKFPISRPNLTFSTLTVSNMSPEDSSIYLCSVKGGNEKLFFGSGTQLSVL.

The gene calls are TRBV9 and TRBJ1-1, with 7 bases lining up with TRBD1. Germline CDR1 and CDR2: SGDLS and YYNGEE. This CDR3 is built from 14 residues. V trimming: 4 bases; J trimming: 5 bases; junction bases outside the gene matches: 8. Here the CDR3 DNA reads TGTGCCAGCAGCCCCCGACAGGGATCGACTGAAGCTTTCTTT. Protein sequence: CASSPRQGSTEAFF.

The chain employs TRBV28 and TRBJ2-7; 10 positions agree with TRBD1. Germline V gene data show CDR1 as MDHEN and CDR2 as SYDVKM. This CDR3 contains 13 residues. V was clipped by 5 bases and J by 7 bases; unmatched bases: 5. In nucleotides, the CDR3 is TGTGCCAGCAGTAGGACAGGGGGTTATGAGCAGTACGTC. Translation gives CASSRTGGYEQYV.

Points on this clonotype: Germline is not matched at one junction end, which may reflect a read error. The J gene is TRBJ1-5, the V gene TRBV27; D unresolved. CDR3 length equals 11 residues. Per germline, CDR1 MNHEY and CDR2 SMNVEV (reference sequence). The CDR3 DNA is TGTGCCAACAGTTTTTACCAGCCCCAGCATTTT. The encoded protein is CANSFYQPQHF.

The gene calls are TRBV4-3 and TRBJ2-2; D may be TRBD1 (6 bases). The CDR3 runs to 18 residues. Germline CDR1 LGHNA, CDR2 YSLEER. The V gene lost 5 bases and the J gene lost 4 bases, with 23 bases spanning the gap. CDR3 nucleotide sequence: TGCGCCAGCAGCTTTCGGTCCTTTTACAGGGATGGCACCGGGGAGCTGTTTTTT. Protein: CASSFRSFYRDGTGELFF.

This clonotype was observed a few times. V is TRBV20-1 and J is TRBJ1-1; D is undetermined. The germline V gene has CDR1 DFQATT and CDR2 SNEGSKA (reference sequence). This CDR3 comprises 14 residues. With 3 bases removed from V and 3 bases from J, the gap between germline ends came to 14 bases. The CDR3 DNA reads TGCAGTGCTAGTATGGGGAATGGGGACACTGAAGCTTTCTTT. Translated: CSASMGNGDTEAFF.

This clonotype was detected many times. The chain employs TRBV28 and TRBJ2-5; D not certain. CDR1 and CDR2 from the germline V gene are MDHEN and SYDVKM. The CDR3 is 14 residues long. Trimming left V 5 bases short and J 4 bases short, with 14 bases between. CDR3 nucleotides: TGTGCCAGCAGTGTTCATACGGACCGAGAGACCCAGTACTTC. Translated: CASSVHTDRETQYF.

This clonotype was seen more than once but under ten times. The chain is built from TRBV12-3 or TRBV12-4 and TRBJ2-5; D is possibly TRBD1 (6 bases). The V gene lost 5 bases and the J gene lost 4 bases, with 14 bases spanning the gap. This CDR3 comprises 14 residues. CDR3 in amino acids: CASSRSGQGETQYF. CDR3 bases: TGTGCCAGCAGTCGCTCGGGACAAGGAGAGACCCAGTACTTC.

This clonotype was found a few times. The V gene is TRBV5-4, the J gene TRBJ1-1; 8 bases match TRBD1. The CDR3 length is 15 residues. In germline, CDR1 is SGHNT, CDR2 YYREEE (reference sequence). The V and J ends lost 3 bases and 4 bases, in that order; junction bases with no gene match: 8. CDR3 sequence: CASSSPTTGGTEAFF. For the CDR3, the DNA is TGTGCCAGCAGCTCCCCTACTACAGGGGGCACTGAAGCTTTCTTT.

This clonotype was detected a few times. This rearrangement joins TRBV7-2 to TRBJ1-5; maybe TRBD1 (5 bases). The germline CDR1 and CDR2 sequences are SGHTA and FQGNSA. This CDR3 has 14 amino acids. V was clipped by 0 bases and J by 7 bases, with 10 bases between them. The CDR3 DNA follows: TGTGCCAGCAGCTTAGCGACCAGGGAACAGCCCCAGCATTTT. Protein product: CASSLATREQPQHF.

The chain uses TRBV9 and TRBJ2-3; 7 bases are a match to TRBD2. The germline V gene encodes CDR1 SGDLS and CDR2 YYNGEE. The CDR3 sequence is 15 residues long. V was pared by 3 bases and J by 8 bases, with 12 bases of the junction left unmatched. The CDR3 sequence: CASSGIITPGGTQYF. The CDR3 DNA sequence: TGTGCCAGCAGCGGTATCATTACCCCGGGGGGTACGCAGTATTTT. Variable domain in full (rest from reference TRBV9 and TRBJ2-3): DSGVTQTPKHLITATGQRVTLRCSPRSGDLSVYWYQQSLDQGLQFLIQYYNGEERAKGNILERFSAQQFPDLHSELNLSSLELGDSALYFCASSGIITPGGTQYFGPGTRLTVL.

V gene TRBV4-3 combines with J gene TRBJ2-5; TRBD2 might be the D (6 bases). This CDR3 has 14 amino acids. Germline V lookup: CDR1 LGHNA, CDR2 YSLEER. V lost 3 bases and J lost 4, with 12 bases in between. CDR3 in amino acids: CASSHGGISETQYF. The CDR3 region has the DNA TGCGCCAGCAGCCACGGCGGGATATCAGAGACCCAGTACTTC.

The chain carries TRBV7-8 and TRBJ2-3, with 7 bases that match TRBD1. The germline gives CDR1 SGHVS, CDR2 FQNEAQ. The CDR3 has 17 residues. J was trimmed by 2 bases and V by 5 bases; bases with no gene match: 13. The CDR3 DNA follows: TGTGCCAGCAGCATCCTACGACAGGGCGGAACCACAGATACGCAGTATTTT. Protein sequence: CASSILRQGGTTDTQYF. Full variable domain (rest looked up from reference TRBV7-8 and TRBJ2-3): GAGVSQSPRYKVAKRGQDVALRCDPISGHVSLFWYQQALGQGPEFLTYFQNEAQLDKSGLPSDRFFAERPEGSVSTLKIQRTQQEDSAVYLCASSILRQGGTTDTQYFGPGTRLTVL.

This chain joins TRBV6-5 and TRBJ2-7; TRBD1 matches at 8 bases. The germline V gene has CDR1 MNHEY and CDR2 SVGAGI. The CDR3 is made up of 14 amino acids. V lost 0 bases to trimming and J lost 5 bases; unmatched junction nucleotides: 3. This chain's CDR3 is CASSYSQGAHEQYF. DNA for the CDR3: TGTGCCAGCAGTTACTCGCAGGGGGCCCACGAGCAGTACTTC.

V usage is TRBV6-5 and J usage is TRBJ2-5; 9 bases align to TRBD2. V was clipped by 3 bases and J by 1 base; unmatched bases: 3. CDR1 and CDR2 from the germline V gene are MNHEY and SVGAGI. The CDR3 is 15 amino acids. The CDR3 is CASSYFSGGQETQYF. As DNA, the CDR3 is TGTGCCAGCAGTTATTTTAGCGGGGGCCAAGAGACCCAGTACTTC.

The chain has TRBV7-9 and TRBJ2-7, with 7 nucleotides matching TRBD2. The trim removed 4 bases at V and 7 bases at J, leaving 10 bases unmatched. The CDR3 runs to 14 residues. The germline V gene encodes CDR1 SEHNR and CDR2 FQNEAQ (reference sequence). CDR3 sequence: CASSSLTGGLEQYF. The CDR3 bases are TGTGCCAGCAGCTCCCTAACGGGGGGTCTGGAGCAGTACTTC.